Below, 21 T cell receptor beta chains from the same sample are listed, as sequenced in a study of PD-L1 blockade in urothelial cancer. Clones were sequenced by immunoSEQ multiplex PCR, and TCRdb holds only the in-frame ones, with some missing. The sample has some 29,000 clones, over 75% seen once; the top ten hold less than 4%. This specimen was PBMCs, taken around atezolizumab (anti-PD-L1) treatment. The receptors here all came from a man aged 50-59 years with urothelial cancer.

This clone has more than one count but fewer than ten. The chain has TRBV28 and TRBJ2-7; 8 nucleotides align to TRBD1. Germline CDR1 reads MDHEN; CDR2 reads SYDVKM. CDR3 length: 14 residues. Trimming at V came to 5 bases and at J to 1 base, leaving 4 bases not matched to a gene. The DNA for the CDR3 is TGTGCCAGCAGTCTGCAGGGGGCTTCCTACGAGCAGTACTTC. Protein: CASSLQGASYEQYF.

This sequence joins TRBV5-5 and TRBJ1-1; tentative D call: TRBD1 (5 bases). The V and J ends lost 2 bases and 8 bases respectively, with 13 bases between them. The germline V gene has CDR1 SGHKS and CDR2 YYEKEE (reference sequence). CDR3 length: 13 amino acids. Written as DNA, the CDR3 is TGTGCCAGCAGCTTTATCTTAGGACAAGAAGCTTTCTTT. It yields the protein CASSFILGQEAFF. Complete variable domain (other parts from reference TRBV5-5 and TRBJ1-1): DAGVTQSPTHLIKTRGQQVTLRCSPISGHKSVSWYQQVLGQGPQFIFQYYEKEERGRGNFPDRFSARQFPNYSSELNVNALLLGDSALYLCASSFILGQEAFFGQGTRLTVV.

This clone was found a few times. The gene calls are TRBV11-2 and TRBJ2-4; 7 nucleotides agree with TRBD2. The CDR3 sequence is 15 residues long. With V trimmed by 1 base and J by 9 bases, 9 bases remained unmatched. Per the germline V gene, CDR1 is SGHAT and CDR2 is FQNNGV. The CDR3 nucleotides read TGTGCCAGCAGCTTAGTTGGCGGGGGTAGCGCCATTCAGTACTTC. Residues: CASSLVGGGSAIQYF. The entire variable domain, with the rest obtained from reference TRBV11-2 and TRBJ2-4, is as follows: EAGVAQSPRYKIIEKRQSVAFWCNPISGHATLYWYQQILGQGPKLLIQFQNNGVVDDSQLPKDRFSAERLKGVDSTLKIQPAKLEDSAVYLCASSLVGGGSAIQYFGAGTRLSVL.

The gene calls are TRBV7-2 and TRBJ2-7; no reliable D call. The V end was cut by 1 base, the J end by 4 bases, with 11 bases between. The V gene's germline CDR1 is SGHTA and CDR2 FQGNSA. The CDR3 contains 14 residues. In DNA, the CDR3 is TGTGCCAGCAGCTTAGTTGCGGTATCTTACGAGCAGTACTTC. It encodes CASSLVAVSYEQYF.

This chain links TRBV18 with TRBJ2-7; 8 nucleotides match TRBD1. V gave up 3 bases and J gave up 5 bases; unmatched junction bases: 3. The CDR3 covers 13 residues. The germline gives CDR1 KGHSH, CDR2 LQKENI. The CDR3 reads CASSPDRGHEQYF. The CDR3 coding sequence is TGTGCCAGCTCACCTGACAGGGGCCACGAGCAGTACTTC.

J is TRBJ2-3 and V is TRBV2; a weak D match, TRBD1 (6 bases). Per the germline V gene, CDR1 is SNHLY and CDR2 is FYNNEI. This CDR3 has 14 residues. V lost 4 bases and J lost 2, with 10 bases in between. The CDR3 DNA sequence: TGTGCCAGCAGTGTAGGGACAACCACAGATACGCAGTATTTT. Its translation is CASSVGTTTDTQYF. Together with reference TRBV2 and TRBJ2-3, the CDR3 gives the full variable domain: EPEVTQTPSHQVTQMGQEVILRCVPISNHLYFYWYRQILGQKVEFLVSFYNNEISEKSEIFDDQFSVERPDGSNFTLKIRSTKLEDSAMYFCASSVGTTTDTQYFGPGTRLTVL.

V gene TRBV7-8 combines with J gene TRBJ1-1, with D maybe TRBD1 (6 bases). Germline V gene data show CDR1 as SGHVS and CDR2 as FQNEAQ. V shed 2 bases and J shed 6 bases, with 19 bases lying between them. The CDR3 spans 16 residues. This CDR3 reads CASSLRLTGLLAEAFF. CDR3 sequence (DNA): TGTGCCAGCAGCTTACGCCTTACAGGGCTGTTGGCTGAAGCTTTCTTT.

The V call is TRBV27, the J call TRBJ2-1; 8 bases fit TRBD2. Germline trimming cut 11 bases from V and 7 bases from J; bases unmatched to any gene: 16. CDR3 size: 15 residues. Germline-derived CDR1 and CDR2 are MNHEY and SMNVEV (reference sequence). The CDR3 loop is CAGHPQRGLGNEQFF. The CDR3 DNA follows: TGTGCCGGGCACCCTCAGCGGGGGCTGGGTAATGAGCAGTTCTTC.

The J gene is TRBJ2-7, the V gene TRBV14; 7 bases align to TRBD1. V lost 4 bases to trimming and J lost 4 bases; unmatched junction nucleotides: 4. CDR3 length equals 13 residues. In germline, CDR1 is SGHDN, CDR2 FVKESK. DNA of the CDR3: TGTGCCAGCAGCCGGGACAGACCTTACGAGCAGTACTTC. Protein product: CASSRDRPYEQYF.

The chain uses TRBV11-3 and TRBJ2-7; D remains unclear. From germline, CDR1 is SGHNT and CDR2 YENEEA. V lost 0 bases and J lost 5, with 8 bases in between. This CDR3 comprises 13 residues. The CDR3 DNA reads TGTGCCAGCAGCTTAGAGGCACGTCACGAGCAGTACTTC. Encoded protein: CASSLEARHEQYF. Filled out from reference TRBV11-3 and TRBJ2-7, the complete variable domain reads EAGVVQSPRYKIIEKKQPVAFWCNPISGHNTLYWYLQNLGQGPELLIRYENEEAVDDSQLPKDRFSAERLKGVDSTLKIQPAELGDSAVYLCASSLEARHEQYFGPGTRLTVT.

The chain employs TRBV9 and TRBJ1-1, with D uncertain. Germline CDR1 is SGDLS and CDR2 is YYNGEE. With 3 bases removed from V and 3 bases from J, the gap between germline ends came to 9 bases. The CDR3 covers 13 residues. The CDR3, as DNA: TGTGCCAGCAGCGGTGGGCCATACACTGAAGCTTTCTTT. Protein product: CASSGGPYTEAFF.

V usage is TRBV28 and J usage is TRBJ1-5; possibly TRBD1 for D (6 bases). Germline V lookup: CDR1 MDHEN, CDR2 SYDVKM. The V end was cut by 7 bases, the J end by 8 bases, with 12 bases between. This CDR3 is built from 12 residues. CDR3 nucleotide sequence: TGTGCCAGCATGGGGGCGGGAGAGCCCCAGCATTTT. Amino acid sequence: CASMGAGEPQHF. Based on the CDR3 plus reference TRBV28 and TRBJ1-5, the full variable domain is DVKVTQSSRYLVKRTGEKVFLECVQDMDHENMFWYRQDPGLGLRLIYFSYDVKMKEKGDIPEGYSVSREKKERFSLILESASTNQTSMYLCASMGAGEPQHFGDGTRLSIL.

The chain carries TRBV5-5 and TRBJ2-1; D uncertain. V shed 1 base and J shed 2 bases, with 10 bases lying between them. The CDR3 is 15 amino acids. Germline V CDR1 and CDR2: SGHKS, YYEKEE (reference sequence). CDR3 DNA sequence: TGTGCCAGCAGCTTGTCTGGAGAGGCCTACAATGAGCAGTTCTTC. Translation: CASSLSGEAYNEQFF. Filled out from reference TRBV5-5 and TRBJ2-1, the complete variable domain reads DAGVTQSPTHLIKTRGQQVTLRCSPISGHKSVSWYQQVLGQGPQFIFQYYEKEERGRGNFPDRFSARQFPNYSSELNVNALLLGDSALYLCASSLSGEAYNEQFFGPGTRLTVL.

The chain is built from TRBV6-5 and TRBJ2-2; a weak D match, TRBD1 (5 bases). Germline CDR1 reads MNHEY; CDR2 reads SVGAGI. The CDR3 has 14 amino acids. Trimming left V 4 bases short and J 3 bases short, with 9 bases between. The chain's CDR3 is CASSSGQDTGELFF. CDR3 sequence (DNA): TGTGCCAGCAGTTCAGGGCAGGACACCGGGGAGCTGTTTTTT.

The CDR3 sequence is CASTPEARVWQYF. The CDR3 coding sequence is TGCGCCAGCACCCCGGAGGCCCGCGTGTGGCAGTACTTC. The chain couples TRBV10-2 to TRBJ2-7; D is possibly TRBD2 (5 bases). Between the trimmed V and J ends, which lost 7 bases and 9 bases, there was a span of 19 bases. This CDR3 has 13 amino acids. The germline CDR1 and CDR2 sequences are WSHSY and SAAADI.

The V gene is TRBV12-5, the J gene TRBJ1-5; 11 bases fit TRBD1. The germline CDR1 and CDR2 sequences are LGHNT and FRNRAP. V lost 1 base and J lost 4; bases outside the gene matches: 9. The CDR3 has 18 residues. This chain's CDR3 is CASGLEISGTGGNQPQHF. CDR3 nucleotides: TGTGCTAGTGGTTTGGAGATTTCCGGGACAGGGGGGAATCAGCCCCAGCATTTT.

The rearrangement uses TRBV6-1 and TRBJ1-5; D is perhaps TRBD1 (6 bases). This CDR3 comprises 14 residues. The V gene's germline CDR1 is MNHNS and CDR2 SASEGT. Trimming cost V 6 bases and J 6 bases, with 15 bases left between them. The CDR3 reads CASSGTSKRQPQHF. The CDR3 nucleotides read TGTGCCAGCAGCGGGACATCAAAGCGTCAGCCCCAGCATTTT.

The chain is built from TRBV6-5 and TRBJ2-1; D might be TRBD1 (5 bases). The CDR3 sequence is 13 residues long. V was trimmed by 3 bases and J by 6 bases, leaving 9 bases between them. Per germline, CDR1 MNHEY and CDR2 SVGAGI. The CDR3 DNA is TGTGCCAGCAGTTATACAGGCCCCAATGAGCAGTTCTTC. Translated, it gives CASSYTGPNEQFF.

The chain has TRBV21-1 and TRBJ2-2; the table assigns TRBD2, which was not confirmed against the DNA. TRBV21-1 is deemed a pseudogene. This CDR3 region has 17 residues. CDR3 protein: CASSPSQVGENTGELFF. The CDR3 coding sequence is TGTGCCAGCAGCCCCTCCCAAGTGGGAGAAAACACCGGGGAGCTGTTTTTT.

The chain has TRBV7-9 and TRBJ2-3; D may be TRBD2 (6 bases). V dropped 1 base and J dropped 0 bases, with 11 bases sitting between them. This CDR3 region has 16 residues. Germline CDR1 reads SEHNR; CDR2 reads FQNEAQ (reference sequence). CDR3 protein: CASSLGASASTDTQYF. CDR3 in DNA: TGTGCCAGCAGCTTAGGGGCTAGCGCTAGCACAGATACGCAGTATTTT.

The J gene is TRBJ1-2, the V gene TRBV9; possible D gene TRBD1, 5 bases. Germline lookup yields CDR1 SGDLS and CDR2 YYNGEE. V lost 2 bases and J lost 4, with 15 bases in between. The CDR3 extends over 15 amino acids. CDR3 amino acids: CASSVSQDPAYGYTF. CDR3 in DNA: TGTGCCAGCAGCGTCTCACAGGATCCGGCCTATGGCTACACCTTC.